A single sample is the source of the 12 T cell receptor beta chains below, sequenced in a study of cytomegalovirus exposure and HLA in healthy donors. Both 60 Vbeta primers and 13 Jbeta primers went into the PCR. Sequencing was performed with immunoSEQ multiplex PCR; in TCRdb, only in-frame clones are kept and a portion is missing. This sample has around 200,000 clones, with approximately 79% found just once. The sequencing input was PBMCs. These receptors all come from a woman in her thirties in good health and CMV-seropositive.

This rearrangement joins TRBV7-9 to TRBJ1-3; TRBD1 might be the D (5 bases). From germline, CDR1 is SEHNR and CDR2 FQNEAQ (reference sequence). The CDR3 runs 16 residues. The V end lost 5 bases, the J end lost 7 bases, and 21 bases lay between the germline ends. The CDR3 DNA sequence: TGTGCCAGCAGCCACTTGGACGGCTCGCGGGGGAACACCATATATTTT. Translated: CASSHLDGSRGNTIYF.

This clone was observed a single time. The V and J genes are TRBV5-1 and TRBJ1-5; 7 bases are a match to TRBD1. Unmatched junction bases numbered 5, after V lost 4 bases and J lost 4 bases. The CDR3 loop spans 14 amino acids. Germline V gene sequence: CDR1 SGHRS, CDR2 YFSETQ. The CDR3 bases are TGCGCCAGCAGCCTAGGGACAGATAATCAGCCCCAGCATTTT. This encodes CASSLGTDNQPQHF.

The J gene is TRBJ1-2, the V gene TRBV2; TRBD1 matches 8 bases. This CDR3 has 15 amino acids. Germline CDR1 is SNHLY and CDR2 is FYNNEI. Losses at the gene ends were 2 bases for V and 8 bases for J; bases not matched to a gene: 10. The DNA of the CDR3 is TGTGCCAGCAGTGAAAGTGGGGGACAGGCCCTAGGCTACACCTTC. Its translation: CASSESGGQALGYTF. Looking up the rest from reference TRBV2 and TRBJ1-2 gives the full variable domain: EPEVTQTPSHQVTQMGQEVILRCVPISNHLYFYWYRQILGQKVEFLVSFYNNEISEKSEIFDDQFSVERPDGSNFTLKIRSTKLEDSAMYFCASSESGGQALGYTFGSGTRLTVV.

This clone has only one observation. The chain has TRBV11-2 and TRBJ1-2; 7 bases fit TRBD1. The CDR3 contains 15 residues. J gave up 2 bases and V 5 bases, and 8 bases lay outside the gene matches. Germline-derived CDR1 and CDR2 are SGHAT and FQNNGV. The CDR3 loop is CASSHIPTGNYGYTF. CDR3 sequence (DNA): TGTGCCAGCAGCCACATACCGACAGGGAACTATGGCTACACCTTC.

The chain joins TRBV14 to TRBJ2-2, with 8 bases identical to TRBD1. This CDR3 has 17 amino acids. The germline gives CDR1 SGHDN, CDR2 FVKESK. With 6 bases clipped from V and 2 bases from J, the junction kept 11 bases outside the gene matches. Written as DNA, the CDR3 is TGTGCCAGCAGACGCTCGGGACAGGCGGTTAACACCGGGGAGCTGTTTTTT. It encodes CASRRSGQAVNTGELFF.

V and J are TRBV29-1 and TRBJ2-1; D gene unclear. Trimming removed 8 bases at V and 0 bases at J, with 8 bases between. Per germline, CDR1 SQVTM and CDR2 ANQGSEA. The CDR3 totals 12 residues. This CDR3 is CSQASSYNEQFF. The CDR3 DNA reads TGCAGCCAGGCGAGCTCCTACAATGAGCAGTTCTTC.

The chain carries TRBV4-3 and TRBJ1-1, with unresolved D. V shed 5 bases and J shed 5 bases, with 15 bases lying between them. This CDR3 is built from 14 residues. CDR1 is LGHNA and CDR2 is YSLEER in the germline V gene. Here the CDR3 DNA reads TGCGCCAGCAGCGACCGGCCGGCGGGGACTGAAGCTTTCTTT. Its protein is CASSDRPAGTEAFF.

This chain links TRBV11-2 with TRBJ2-3; D may be TRBD1 (5 bases). The CDR3 covers 15 residues. Germline loops: CDR1 SGHAT, CDR2 FQNNGV. V was shortened by 2 bases and J by 4 bases, with 13 bases between the two germline ends. The CDR3 loop is CASSLRGRLADTQYF. CDR3 in DNA: TGTGCCAGCAGCTTAAGGGGCCGGCTCGCAGATACGCAGTATTTT.

This clone has just one count. The chain combines TRBV5-1 with TRBJ1-1; D is ambiguous. Germline values: CDR1 SGHRS, CDR2 YFSETQ. This CDR3 comprises 13 residues. V gave up 6 bases and J gave up 1 base, with 10 bases separating them. The CDR3 is CASTENRNTEAFF. DNA of the CDR3: TGCGCCAGCACCGAAAACAGGAACACTGAAGCTTTCTTT.

The rearrangement joins TRBV4-2 to TRBJ2-4; possibly TRBD2 for D (5 bases). V was pared by 0 bases and J by 9 bases, with 9 bases between. In germline, CDR1 is LGHNA, CDR2 YNFKEQ. CDR3 length: 13 residues. The CDR3 nucleotides read TGTGCCAGCAGCCAAGATCCGAGGGCCATTCAGTACTTC. Its translation: CASSQDPRAIQYF.

V usage is TRBV5-6 and J usage is TRBJ2-5; no reliable D call. V was shortened by 5 bases and J by 0 bases, with 11 bases between the two germline ends. The length of the CDR3 is 14 residues. The germline V gene has CDR1 SGHDT and CDR2 YYEEEE. This CDR3 reads CASSEGGYQETQYF. The CDR3 DNA reads TGTGCCAGCAGTGAAGGCGGCTACCAAGAGACCCAGTACTTC.

V usage is TRBV7-8 and J usage is TRBJ2-7; 8 positions agree with TRBD2. Trimming took 5 bases from V and 6 from J; bases not matched to a gene: 6. From germline, CDR1 is SGHVS and CDR2 FQNEAQ. The CDR3 covers 13 residues. CDR3 DNA: TGTGCCAGCAGCCCCGGGGGGGTCCGCGAGCAGTACTTC. Its translation is CASSPGGVREQYF.